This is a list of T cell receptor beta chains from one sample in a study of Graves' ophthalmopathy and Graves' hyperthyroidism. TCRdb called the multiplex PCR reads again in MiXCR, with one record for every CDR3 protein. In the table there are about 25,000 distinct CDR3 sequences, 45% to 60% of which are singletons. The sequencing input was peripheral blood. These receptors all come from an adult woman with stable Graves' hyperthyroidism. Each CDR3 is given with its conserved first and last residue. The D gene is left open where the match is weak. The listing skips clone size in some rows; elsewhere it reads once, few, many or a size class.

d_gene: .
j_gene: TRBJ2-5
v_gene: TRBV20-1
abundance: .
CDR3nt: TGCAGTGCTCAGGGACCGTACCAAGAGACCCAGTACTTC
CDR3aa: CSAQGPYQETQYF

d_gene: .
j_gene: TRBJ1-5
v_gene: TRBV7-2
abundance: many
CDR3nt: TGTGCCAGCAGCTTGGTTCCGAATAGCAATCAGCCCCAGCATTTT
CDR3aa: CASSLVPNSNQPQHF

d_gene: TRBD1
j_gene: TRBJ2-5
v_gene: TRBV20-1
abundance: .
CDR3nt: TGCAGTGCTCAGGGACAGGGCGGGACCCAGTACTTC
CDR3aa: CSAQGQGGTQYF

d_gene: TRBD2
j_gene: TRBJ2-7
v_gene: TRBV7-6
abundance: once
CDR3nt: TGTGCGGCTCTTAGCGGGGGAACCTACGAGCAGTACTTC
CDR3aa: CAALSGGTYEQYF

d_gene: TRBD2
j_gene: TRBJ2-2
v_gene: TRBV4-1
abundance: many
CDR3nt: TGCGCCAGCAGCCAGGTGACTAGCGGCCCCACCGGGGAGCTGTTTTTT
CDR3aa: CASSQVTSGPTGELFF

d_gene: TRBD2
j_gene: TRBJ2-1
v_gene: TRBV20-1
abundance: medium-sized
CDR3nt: TGCAGTGCTAGAGATGCGGGAGTGTCCCACAATGAGCAGTTCTTC
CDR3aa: CSARDAGVSHNEQFF

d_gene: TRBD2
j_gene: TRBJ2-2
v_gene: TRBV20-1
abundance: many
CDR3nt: TGCAGTGCTAGAGCGTATGCTAGCGGGAGGGATAACACCGGGGAGCTGTTTTTT
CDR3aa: CSARAYASGRDNTGELFF

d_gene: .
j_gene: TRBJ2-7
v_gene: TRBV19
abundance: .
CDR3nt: TGTGCCAGTAGTATTTCCTTTGGGGGCCGTGTCTACGAGCAGTACTTC
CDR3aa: CASSISFGGRVYEQYF

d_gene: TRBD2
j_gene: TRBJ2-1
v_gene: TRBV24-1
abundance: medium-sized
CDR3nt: TGTGCCACCAGGGGCGGGAGGGACTACAATGAGCAGTTCTTC
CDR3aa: CATRGGRDYNEQFF

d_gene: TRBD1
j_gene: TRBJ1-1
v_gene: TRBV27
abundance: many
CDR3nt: TGTGCCAGCAGTTTATCCGCGGGACAGGGGTTTCGGACTGAAGCTTTCTTT
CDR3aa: CASSLSAGQGFRTEAFF

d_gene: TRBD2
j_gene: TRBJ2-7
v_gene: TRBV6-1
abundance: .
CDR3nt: TGTGCCAGCAGCCAGGCTAGCGGGGGAAGCTCCTACGAGCAGTACTTC
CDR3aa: CASSQASGGSSYEQYF

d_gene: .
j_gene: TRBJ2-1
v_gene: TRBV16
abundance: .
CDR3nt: TGTGCCTGCGGCCGAGGGGCGGGGTACTCCAATGAGCAGTTCTTC
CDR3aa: CACGRGAGYSNEQFF

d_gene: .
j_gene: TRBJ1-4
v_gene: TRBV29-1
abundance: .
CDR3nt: TGCAGCGTAACCGGGACTAATGAAAAACTGTTTTTT
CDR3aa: CSVTGTNEKLFF

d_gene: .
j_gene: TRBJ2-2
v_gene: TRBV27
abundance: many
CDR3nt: TGTGCCAGCAGTTTCGCGGGGACCGGGGAGCTGTTTTTT
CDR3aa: CASSFAGTGELFF

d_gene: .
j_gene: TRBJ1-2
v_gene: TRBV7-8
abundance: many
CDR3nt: TGTGCCAGCAGCTTAGGGCGGTCCTGGGGCTACACCTTC
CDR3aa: CASSLGRSWGYTF

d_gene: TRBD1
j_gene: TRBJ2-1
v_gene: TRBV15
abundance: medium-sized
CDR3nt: TGTGCCACGATCGGGACAGGGGACTCCTACAATGAGCAGTTCTTC
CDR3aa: CATIGTGDSYNEQFF

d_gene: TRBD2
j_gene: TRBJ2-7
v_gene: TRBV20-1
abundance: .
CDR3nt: TGCAGTGCTAGGGGGGGGTTCCCCTACGAGCAGTACTTC
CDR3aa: CSARGGFPYEQYF

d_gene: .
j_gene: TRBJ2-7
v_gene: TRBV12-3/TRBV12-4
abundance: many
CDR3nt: TGTGCCAGCAGCCGTCAGCTAGGGACCTACGAGCAGTACTTC
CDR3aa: CASSRQLGTYEQYF

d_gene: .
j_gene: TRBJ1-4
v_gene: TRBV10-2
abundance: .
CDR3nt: TGCGCCAGCAGTGAGTCCTGGCAGGGAGAAAAACTGTTTTTT
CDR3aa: CASSESWQGEKLFF

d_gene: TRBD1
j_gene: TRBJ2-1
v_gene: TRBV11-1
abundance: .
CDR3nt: TGTGCCAGCAGCTTAAGGCCGACAGGGTCTAGCACAGATACGCAGGGTTCGCAGTTCTTC
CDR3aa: CASSLRPTGSSTDTQGSQFF

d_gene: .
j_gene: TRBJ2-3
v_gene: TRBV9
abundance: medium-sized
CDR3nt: TGTGCCAGCGGGTACACAGATACGCAGTATTTT
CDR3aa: CASGYTDTQYF

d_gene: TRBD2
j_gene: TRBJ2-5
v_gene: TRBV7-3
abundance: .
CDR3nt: TGTGCCAGCAGCCTCGGGACTAGCGGGGAGACCCAGTACTTC
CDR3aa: CASSLGTSGETQYF

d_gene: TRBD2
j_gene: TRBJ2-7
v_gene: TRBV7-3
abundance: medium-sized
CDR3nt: TGTGCCAGCAGCTTTGAGGTCGGGAGGACCACCGAGCAGTACTTC
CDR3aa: CASSFEVGRTTEQYF

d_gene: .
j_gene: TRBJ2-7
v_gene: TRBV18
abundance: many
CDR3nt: TGTGCCAGCTCACCACCGCATAGTGACTACGAGCAGTACTTC
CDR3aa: CASSPPHSDYEQYF

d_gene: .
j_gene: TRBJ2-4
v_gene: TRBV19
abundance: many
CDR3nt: TGTGCCAGTAGTTTCTCTCCCTACGGGGGAAGTGCCAAAAACATTCAGTACTTC
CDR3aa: CASSFSPYGGSAKNIQYF

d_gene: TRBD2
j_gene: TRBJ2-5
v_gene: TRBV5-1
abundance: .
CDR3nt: TGCGCCAGCAGCTCCGGGACTAGCGGGAGGTCCTGGAGAGAGACCCAGTACTTC
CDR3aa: CASSSGTSGRSWRETQYF

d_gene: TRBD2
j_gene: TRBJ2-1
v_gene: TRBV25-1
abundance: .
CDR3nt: TGTGCCAGCAGTCCCCTAGCGGATGCCTACAATGAGCAGTTCTTC
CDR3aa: CASSPLADAYNEQFF

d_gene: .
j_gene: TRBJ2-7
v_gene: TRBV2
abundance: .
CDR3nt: TGTGCCAGCAGTCCCGAGGTCTACGAGCAGTACTTC
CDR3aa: CASSPEVYEQYF

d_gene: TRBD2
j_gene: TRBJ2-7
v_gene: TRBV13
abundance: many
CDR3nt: TGTGCCAGCAGCTTAGGGGCTAGCGGGCCCTACGAGCAGTACTTC
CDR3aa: CASSLGASGPYEQYF

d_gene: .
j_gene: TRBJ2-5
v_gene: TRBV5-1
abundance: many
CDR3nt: TGCGCCAGCAGCTTGGGTACTACGGCCGAGGAGACCCAGTACTTC
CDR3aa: CASSLGTTAEETQYF

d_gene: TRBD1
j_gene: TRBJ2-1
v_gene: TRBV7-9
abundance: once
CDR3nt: TGCGCCAGCAGCCAACGATGGGGACAGGCCGTAGATGAGCAGTTCTTC
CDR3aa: CASSQRWGQAVDEQFF

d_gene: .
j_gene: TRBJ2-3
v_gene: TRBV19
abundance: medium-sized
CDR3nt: TGTGCCAGTAGTCAGGGGCTAACAGATACGCAGTATTTT
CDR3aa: CASSQGLTDTQYF

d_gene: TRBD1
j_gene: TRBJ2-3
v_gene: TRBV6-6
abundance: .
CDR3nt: TGTGCTGCGACAGGGGGGAGGACAGATACGCAGTATTTT
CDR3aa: CAATGGRTDTQYF

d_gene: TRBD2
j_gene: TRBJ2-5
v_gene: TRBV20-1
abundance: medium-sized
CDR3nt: TGCAGCGCACGTAACGGGGGGGCCGAGGAGACCCAGTACTTC
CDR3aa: CSARNGGAEETQYF

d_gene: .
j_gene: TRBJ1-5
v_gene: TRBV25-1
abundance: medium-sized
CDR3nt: TGTGCCAGCAGTCTAACAGGGTCCAATCAGCCCCAGCATTTT
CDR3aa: CASSLTGSNQPQHF

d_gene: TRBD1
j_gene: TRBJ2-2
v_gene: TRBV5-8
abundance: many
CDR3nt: TGTGCCAGCAGCTTGGCCCGGCAACAGGGGGCGGACACCGGGGAGCTGTTTTTT
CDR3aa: CASSLARQQGADTGELFF

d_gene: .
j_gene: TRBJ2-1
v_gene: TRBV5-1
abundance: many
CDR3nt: TGCGCCAGCAGCCCCTCCCCGGCACAGTACAATGAGCAGTTCTTC
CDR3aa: CASSPSPAQYNEQFF